What follows are 26 T cell receptor beta chains derived from one specimen sequenced in a study of blood T cell repertoires in COVID-19 (dated by TCRdb to 2020 to 2022). Library method: the immunoSEQ multiplex PCR assay. TCRdb took this table from immuneACCESS and kept in-frame rearrangements with V and J called. Such tables lack part of the clones; where checked against another copy, unresolved V genes explain under half of the gap, and the rest is unexplained. The sample contains 190,000 or so clones, around 88% of them found a single time. The ten largest clones capture 4% of the sample. Sequenced input: peripheral blood. These receptor sequences come from a woman aged 25 to 39 with acute or convalescent COVID-19.

The chain is built from TRBV5-1 and TRBJ2-1; no reliable D call. Germline CDR1 SGHRS, CDR2 YFSETQ. V was trimmed by 0 bases and J by 9 bases, leaving 7 bases between them. CDR3 size: 12 residues. The CDR3 sequence is CASSLDHSEQFF. The CDR3 coding sequence is TGCGCCAGCAGCTTGGACCACAGTGAGCAGTTCTTC.

The V call is TRBV10-3, the J call TRBJ2-1; 7 nucleotides agree with TRBD2. The V gene's germline CDR1 is ENHRY and CDR2 SYGVKD. The CDR3 extends over 14 amino acids. The V gene end was trimmed by 7 bases and the J gene end by 1 base; junction bases not matched to a gene: 4. CDR3 sequence: CAITIAGSYNEQFF. The CDR3 DNA reads TGTGCCATCACCATAGCGGGTTCCTACAATGAGCAGTTCTTC.

V gene TRBV6-5 combines with J gene TRBJ2-1; 9 bases are a match to TRBD2. The CDR3 spans 15 residues. J gave up 7 bases and V 2 bases, and 6 bases lay outside the gene matches. Germline-derived CDR1 and CDR2 are MNHEY and SVGAGI. DNA for the CDR3: TGTGCCAGCAGTTACGCGGGAGGGGTAAGGAATGAGCAGTTCTTC. The encoded protein is CASSYAGGVRNEQFF.

This clone was detected a few times. The chain joins TRBV14 to TRBJ2-1; D unresolved. The germline CDR1 and CDR2 sequences are SGHDN and FVKESK. The CDR3 runs 15 residues. Trimming pared 1 base from V and 0 bases from J, leaving 7 bases between. CDR3 nucleotides: TGTGCCAGCAGCCAAGCTCGGAGCTCCTACAATGAGCAGTTCTTC. The encoded protein is CASSQARSSYNEQFF. Based on the CDR3 plus reference TRBV14 and TRBJ2-1, the full variable domain is EAGVTQFPSHSVIEKGQTVTLRCDPISGHDNLYWYRRVMGKEIKFLLHFVKESKQDESGMPNNRFLAERTGGTYSTLKVQPAELEDSGVYFCASSQARSSYNEQFFGPGTRLTVL.

The J gene is TRBJ1-1, the V gene TRBV5-1; D remains ambiguous. The CDR3 has 13 amino acids. Germline-derived CDR1 and CDR2 are SGHRS and YFSETQ. Trimming stripped 8 bases from V and 1 base from J, with 12 bases between. The CDR3 sequence: CASSEGRNTEAFF. DNA of the CDR3: TGCGCCAGTTCCGAAGGGAGGAACACTGAAGCTTTCTTT.

This chain uses TRBV11-2 with TRBJ1-3; D is unresolved. Per the germline V gene, CDR1 is SGHAT and CDR2 is FQNNGV. Trimming took off 1 base at V and 3 bases at J, with 4 bases between the two ends. This CDR3 spans 13 amino acids. CDR3 in amino acids: CASSLALGNTIYF. CDR3 DNA sequence: TGTGCCAGCAGCTTAGCTCTTGGAAACACCATATATTTT.

This chain joins TRBV6-1 and TRBJ1-1; D call uncertain. Per germline, CDR1 MNHNS and CDR2 SASEGT. The V end lost 2 bases, the J end lost 11 bases, and 18 bases lay between the germline ends. This CDR3 is 14 amino acids long. CDR3 DNA: TGTGCCAGCAGTGAAAGCGGCGACGGCTTAGGGGCTTTCTTT. Amino acid sequence: CASSESGDGLGAFF.

The CDR3 sequence is CASSLRLGVNTEAFF. The CDR3 coding sequence is TGTGCCAGCAGCCTCAGGCTCGGGGTGAACACTGAAGCTTTCTTT. This chain uses TRBV3-1 (or the pseudogene TRBV3-2) with TRBJ1-1; D unresolved. CDR1 is LGHDT and CDR2 is YNNKEL in the germline V gene (reference sequence). This CDR3 is 15 amino acids long. With 4 bases removed from V and 0 bases from J, the gap between germline ends came to 12 bases.

The genes are TRBV7-9 and TRBJ1-5; D is undetermined. The length of the CDR3 is 14 residues. From germline, CDR1 is SEHNR and CDR2 FQNEAQ (reference sequence). V lost 4 bases and J 1 base, leaving 8 bases between the germline ends. The CDR3, as DNA: TGTGCCAGCAGCTACAGTACCAGCAATCAGCCCCAGCATTTT. Residues: CASSYSTSNQPQHF. The full variable domain, completed using reference TRBV7-9 and TRBJ1-5, is DTGVSQNPRHKITKRGQNVTFRCDPISEHNRLYWYRQTLGQGPEFLTYFQNEAQLEKSRLLSDRFSAERPKGSFSTLEIQRTEQGDSAMYLCASSYSTSNQPQHFGDGTRLSIL.

This chain joins TRBV5-8 and TRBJ1-1; D unclear. With 4 bases removed from V and 2 bases from J, the gap between germline ends came to 21 bases. The V gene's germline CDR1 is SGHTS and CDR2 YDEGEE. CDR3 size: 17 residues. The CDR3 is CASSPRGRGWENTEAFF. The CDR3 coding sequence is TGTGCCAGCAGCCCCCGCGGCCGGGGTTGGGAAAACACTGAAGCTTTCTTT.

This clone appeared a few times. The chain uses TRBV28 and TRBJ1-1; D not certain. Germline loops: CDR1 MDHEN, CDR2 SYDVKM. The CDR3 contains 12 residues. V dropped 6 bases and J dropped 7 bases, with 12 bases sitting between them. The DNA for the CDR3 is TGTGCCAGCAGCTCCGACTACCTTGAAGCTTTCTTT. Protein: CASSSDYLEAFF.

This clone was observed a few times. The rearrangement joins TRBV5-8 to TRBJ1-4, with TRBD1 matching 10 bases. Germline-derived CDR1 and CDR2 are SGHTS and YDEGEE. The CDR3 length is 15 residues. With 4 bases clipped from V and 4 bases from J, the junction kept 4 bases outside the gene matches. The CDR3 bases are TGTGCCAGCAGCCTGGGACAGGGGAGTAATGAAAAACTGTTTTTT. The encoded protein is CASSLGQGSNEKLFF.

V and J are TRBV10-1 and TRBJ2-5; a weak D match, TRBD1 (5 bases). The germline V gene has CDR1 WNHNN and CDR2 SYGVQD (reference sequence). V was shortened by 11 bases and J by 5 bases, with 6 bases between the two germline ends. This CDR3 is 9 amino acids long. The CDR3 protein is CADSETQYF. The CDR3, as DNA: TGCGCCGACAGTGAGACCCAGTACTTC.

CDR3 DNA: TGTGCCAGCAGTGAAGGGACTCACACGGATACGCAGTATTTT. Amino acids: CASSEGTHTDTQYF. The chain has TRBV6-1 and TRBJ2-3; possibly TRBD2 for D (5 bases). Looked up from germline, CDR1 is MNHNS and CDR2 is SASEGT. The CDR3 contains 14 residues. The ends were cut back, 1 base at V and 6 bases at J, with 11 bases in the middle.

The chain joins TRBV6-5 to TRBJ2-1; weak D call: TRBD2 (6 bases). The germline CDR1 and CDR2 sequences are MNHEY and SVGAGI. The CDR3 totals 13 residues. Trimming stripped 8 bases from V and 0 bases from J, with 8 bases between. CDR3 nucleotide sequence: TGTGCCAGCCGGACTATCTCCTACAATGAGCAGTTCTTC. Its protein product is CASRTISYNEQFF.

V is TRBV28 and J is TRBJ1-2, with D perhaps matching TRBD1 (5 bases). Germline CDR1 and CDR2: MDHEN and SYDVKM. The CDR3 is 16 amino acids. The ends were cut back, 6 bases at V and 2 bases at J, with 19 bases in the middle. The CDR3 loop is CASRQMGGSANYGYTF. CDR3 coding DNA: TGTGCCAGCAGGCAAATGGGGGGATCTGCGAACTATGGCTACACCTTC.

The chain is built from TRBV4-2 and TRBJ2-7; 11 nucleotides align to TRBD2. This CDR3 spans 15 amino acids. Germline trimming cut 5 bases from V and 3 bases from J; bases unmatched to any gene: 6. Looked up from germline, CDR1 is LGHNA and CDR2 is YNFKEQ. The CDR3 sequence: CASSLQLAGDYEQYF. The CDR3 nucleotides are TGTGCCAGCAGCTTACAACTAGCGGGAGACTACGAGCAGTACTTC.

The chain employs TRBV5-1 and TRBJ2-2, with D perhaps TRBD1 (6 bases). CDR1 and CDR2 (germline): SGHRS, YFSETQ. This CDR3 comprises 15 residues. V lost 4 bases and J 6 bases, leaving 16 bases between the germline ends. This chain's CDR3 is CASSPYWDTSGELFF. For the CDR3, the DNA is TGCGCCAGCAGCCCGTATTGGGACACCTCCGGGGAGCTGTTTTTT.

Here the CDR3 DNA reads TGTGCCAGCAGGGCAAGGACTAGCGGGACTGTACCGCAGTATTTT. The encoded protein is CASRARTSGTVPQYF. The rearrangement links TRBV6-5 to TRBJ2-3, with TRBD2 matching over 12 bases. J lost 10 bases, V lost 6 bases, and 11 bases had no gene match. The CDR3 is made up of 15 amino acids. Germline CDR1 MNHEY, CDR2 SVGAGI.

The rearrangement links TRBV28 to TRBJ2-1; 7 nucleotides agree with TRBD1. V was pared by 4 bases and J by 9 bases, with 3 bases of the junction left unmatched. The CDR3 has 12 residues. Germline V gene data show CDR1 as MDHEN and CDR2 as SYDVKM. DNA for the CDR3: TGTGCCAGCAGTTCGACAGGGATTGAGCAGTTCTTC. It is translated as CASSSTGIEQFF.

This chain uses TRBV28 with TRBJ1-4, with D possibly matching TRBD1 (5 bases). The V end lost 9 bases, the J end lost 4 bases, and 9 bases lay between the germline ends. The CDR3 sequence is 12 residues long. Germline lookup yields CDR1 MDHEN and CDR2 SYDVKM. In DNA, the CDR3 is TGTGCCAGTCAGGGTTTTAATGAAAAACTGTTTTTT. It translates to CASQGFNEKLFF.

CDR3 sequence: CASSRTGGMNTEAFF. The CDR3 DNA reads TGTGCCAGCAGCAGGACAGGGGGCATGAACACTGAAGCTTTCTTT. J is TRBJ1-1 and V is TRBV11-2; 11 bases agree with TRBD1. This CDR3 has 15 amino acids. After removal of 5 bases from V and 0 bases from J, the junction contained 2 bases not matched to a gene. The germline V gene has CDR1 SGHAT and CDR2 FQNNGV.

This chain links TRBV7-9 with TRBJ1-1; the D is unclear. The CDR3 spans 15 residues. Germline V gene sequence: CDR1 SEHNR, CDR2 FQNEAQ (reference sequence). V gave up 3 bases and J gave up 5 bases, with 16 bases separating them. In nucleotides, the CDR3 is TGTGCCAGCAGCTTTACATCCGGGGAGGGTACTGAAGCTTTCTTT. This sequence encodes CASSFTSGEGTEAFF. The variable domain in full, with the rest retrieved from reference TRBV7-9 and TRBJ1-1, is DTGVSQNPRHKITKRGQNVTFRCDPISEHNRLYWYRQTLGQGPEFLTYFQNEAQLEKSRLLSDRFSAERPKGSFSTLEIQRTEQGDSAMYLCASSFTSGEGTEAFFGQGTRLTVV.

This clone came up a few times. V gene TRBV28 combines with J gene TRBJ2-2; D is unclear. The CDR3 has 12 residues. V lost 3 bases to trimming and J lost 5 bases, with 4 bases between them. Germline V gene lookup returns CDR1 MDHEN and CDR2 SYDVKM. Here the CDR3 reads CASSFGTGELFF. The CDR3, as DNA: TGTGCCAGCAGTTTCGGGACCGGGGAGCTGTTTTTT.

In its sample, this clone was seen once. The chain combines TRBV11-3 with TRBJ2-3; weak D call: TRBD2 (5 bases). Germline loops: CDR1 SGHNT, CDR2 YENEEA. Trimming cost V 6 bases and J 8 bases, with 15 bases left between them. CDR3 length: 13 residues. The CDR3 DNA is TGTGCCAGCAGTTCTCCCGGACTGTTTACGCAGTATTTT. Protein: CASSSPGLFTQYF.

The chain employs TRBV19 and TRBJ2-7, with D unresolved. V was shortened by 5 bases and J by 4 bases, with 12 bases between the two germline ends. In germline, CDR1 is LNHDA, CDR2 SQIVND (reference sequence). This CDR3 comprises 13 residues. This CDR3 is CASSRPTSYEQYF. CDR3 nucleotides: TGTGCCAGTAGTCGTCCCACGAGTTACGAGCAGTACTTC.